This is a list of T cell receptor beta chains from one sample in a study of blood T cell repertoires in COVID-19. Assay: immunoSEQ multiplex PCR; the TCRdb copy retains only in-frame clones and omits some. The table includes 180,000 or so clones, more than 70% detected once. Input material: PBMCs or T cells enriched from blood (not recorded which). These receptors came from a middle-aged man who had recovered from COVID-19. Both conserved end residues are part of each CDR3. The D gene is left open where the match is weak. Not every row has a clone size; where given, it reads once, few, many or a size class.

TRBD2,.,TRBJ2-3,TRBV11-3,CASSTTGTSGSGSTDTQYF,TGTGCCAGCAGCACCACCGGGACTAGCGGGAGCGGGAGCACAGATACGCAGTATTTT
TRBD1,few,TRBJ1-6,TRBV19,CASSRGQGANNSPLHF,TGTGCCAGTAGCCGCGGACAGGGGGCAAATAATTCACCCCTCCACTTT
TRBD1,.,TRBJ1-2,TRBV25-1,CASSELEARGYGYTF,TGTGCCAGCAGTGAATTGGAGGCCAGGGGGTATGGCTACACCTTC
TRBD1,.,TRBJ2-3,TRBV19,CASSIAGRGFTDTQYF,TGTGCCAGTAGTATAGCTGGCAGGGGGTTCACAGATACGCAGTATTTT
TRBD1,once,TRBJ1-2,TRBV2,CASSEETGAYGYTF,TGTGCCAGCAGTGAGGAGACAGGGGCCTATGGCTACACCTTC
.,.,TRBJ1-1,TRBV12-3/TRBV12-4,CASSYRVYTEAFF,TGTGCCAGCAGTTACCGGGTATACACTGAAGCTTTCTTT
.,.,TRBJ1-2,TRBV19,CASSTNYGYTF,TGTGCCAGTAGCACTAACTATGGCTACACCTTC
.,.,TRBJ2-7,TRBV11-3,CASSLIQGSHYEQYF,TGTGCCAGCAGCTTAATACAGGGATCACACTACGAGCAGTACTTC
.,.,TRBJ2-3,TRBV21-1,CASSSGGLTDTQYF,TGTGCCAGCAGCTCCGGGGGGCTCACAGATACGCAGTATTTT
.,.,TRBJ2-7,TRBV6-2/TRBV6-3,CASSLTYEQYF,TGTGCCAGCAGTCTGACTTACGAGCAGTACTTC
TRBD1,once,TRBJ1-3,TRBV6-5,CATSKQGIGNTIYF,TGTGCCACCTCTAAACAGGGGATAGGAAACACCATATATTTT
TRBD1,.,TRBJ2-2,TRBV27,CASSLSRGRTGELFF,TGTGCCAGCAGTTTATCGAGGGGGCGGACCGGGGAGCTGTTTTTT
TRBD1,.,TRBJ1-3,TRBV24-1,CATSDPSTGAGNTIYF,TGTGCCACCAGTGATCCCTCGACAGGGGCTGGAAACACCATATATTTT
.,.,TRBJ2-2,TRBV9,CASTPGGGVNTGELFF,TGTGCCAGCACGCCTGGGGGCGGAGTAAACACCGGGGAGCTGTTTTTT
.,.,TRBJ2-7,TRBV5-6,CASSLAGTSGQYF,TGTGCCAGCAGCTTAGCCGGGACAAGTGGGCAGTACTTC
.,.,TRBJ1-2,TRBV2,CASRAGLYGYTF,TGTGCCAGCAGGGCCGGACTCTATGGCTACACCTTC
.,.,TRBJ2-1,TRBV28,CASRQSNNEQFF,TGTGCCAGCAGACAATCCAACAATGAGCAGTTCTTC